Listed here are 27 T cell receptor beta chains from one sample, sequenced in a study of OX40 agonist ivuxolimab in advanced cancers. Clones were sequenced by immunoSEQ multiplex PCR, and TCRdb holds only the in-frame ones, with some missing. The sample lists 25,000 to 30,000 clones, around 80% occurring once. Sequenced here: CD4+ or CD8+ T cells sorted from blood, sampled in a trial of the OX40 agonist ivuxolimab. The receptors were gathered from an adult with an advanced solid tumor such as melanoma, head and neck, liver or kidney cancer.

In DNA, the CDR3 is TGTGCCAGCAGCTTGGCCGACTACGCAGGAGCAGATACGCAGTATTTT. This gives the protein CASSLADYAGADTQYF. The genes are TRBV5-6 and TRBJ2-3, with D possibly matching TRBD2 (5 bases). This CDR3 is built from 16 residues. V gave up 0 bases and J gave up 4 bases, with 15 bases separating them. Germline assignment: CDR1 SGHDT and CDR2 YYEEEE.

The rearrangement links TRBV18 to TRBJ2-2; 14 nucleotides align to TRBD2. CDR3 length: 19 amino acids. V gave up 4 bases and J gave up 7 bases; unmatched junction bases: 14. CDR1 is KGHSH and CDR2 is LQKENI in the germline V gene. The CDR3 bases are TGTGCCAGCTCACAAACGAGGGGACTAGCGGGAGCGAGAGTCGGGGAGCTGTTTTTT. Translation: CASSQTRGLAGARVGELFF.

CDR3 sequence: CAWSVGLDSYNEQFF. CDR3 coding DNA: TGTGCCTGGAGCGTGGGACTGGACTCCTACAATGAGCAGTTCTTC. The chain couples TRBV30 to TRBJ2-1; D possibly corresponds to TRBD2 (6 bases). The CDR3 extends over 15 amino acids. Per germline, CDR1 GTSNPN and CDR2 SVGIG (reference sequence). V lost 3 bases, J lost 0 bases, and 12 bases lay in between. Combining the CDR3 with reference TRBV30 and TRBJ2-1 gives the whole variable domain SQTIHQWPATLVQPVGSPLSLECTVEGTSNPNLYWYRQAAGRGLQLLFYSVGIGQISSEVPQNLSASRPQDRQFILSSKKLLLSDSGFYLCAWSVGLDSYNEQFFGPGTRLTVL.

CDR3 amino acids: CASSPLGGEQTQYF. The CDR3 DNA sequence: TGTGCCAGCAGCCCCCTAGGGGGGGAACAGACCCAGTACTTC. The gene calls are TRBV4-2 and TRBJ2-5; TRBD2 is a possible D gene (7 bases). V shed 4 bases and J shed 6 bases, with 15 bases lying between them. Germline-derived CDR1 and CDR2 are LGHNA and YNFKEQ. The CDR3 is made up of 14 amino acids.

The chain combines TRBV25-1 with TRBJ2-7, with D unclear. The CDR3 has 12 residues. Per the germline V gene, CDR1 is MGHDK and CDR2 is SYGVNS. The V gene lost 1 base and the J gene lost 2 bases, with 3 bases spanning the gap. CDR3 in DNA: TGTGCCAGCAGTGAATGGACCTACGAGCAGTACTTC. It translates to CASSEWTYEQYF.

The chain has TRBV30 and TRBJ2-5; the D gene is possibly TRBD2 (6 bases). The CDR3 is made up of 15 amino acids. The germline V gene encodes CDR1 GTSNPN and CDR2 SVGIG (reference sequence). Trimming stripped 0 bases from V and 5 bases from J, with 16 bases between. CDR3 sequence: CAWSVIGGGGETQYF. CDR3 sequence (DNA): TGTGCCTGGAGTGTAATCGGGGGAGGCGGTGAGACCCAGTACTTC.

J is TRBJ2-7 and V is TRBV28, with D perhaps TRBD1 (6 bases). V lost 6 bases and J 3 bases, leaving 21 bases between the germline ends. The V gene's germline CDR1 is MDHEN and CDR2 SYDVKM. This CDR3 contains 16 residues. CDR3 sequence (DNA): TGTGCCAGCAGCTCCTCCCCGCTGAGGGGGTTCTACGAGCAGTACTTC. Its protein product is CASSSSPLRGFYEQYF. Full variable domain (outside the CDR3, taken from reference TRBV28 and TRBJ2-7): DVKVTQSSRYLVKRTGEKVFLECVQDMDHENMFWYRQDPGLGLRLIYFSYDVKMKEKGDIPEGYSVSREKKERFSLILESASTNQTSMYLCASSSSPLRGFYEQYFGPGTRLTVT.

This chain uses TRBV7-8 with TRBJ2-1, with 10 bases identical to TRBD2. The CDR3 runs to 15 residues. J gave up 7 bases and V 6 bases, and 9 bases lay outside the gene matches. Germline V gene sequence: CDR1 SGHVS, CDR2 FQNEAQ. The CDR3 region has the DNA TGTGCCAGCAGTTTACTAGCGGGATTACTGAATGAGCAGTTCTTC. It yields the protein CASSLLAGLLNEQFF.

This clone was counted a single time. The chain is built from TRBV27 and TRBJ2-5; TRBD1 matches at 10 bases. The CDR3 is 14 amino acids. Germline CDR1 is MNHEY and CDR2 is SMNVEV (reference sequence). V shed 6 bases and J 4 bases; nucleotides not matched to a gene: 5. The CDR3 DNA reads TGTGCCAGCAGCTCGGACAGGGGGGGAGAGACCCAGTACTTC. It specifies CASSSDRGGETQYF.

The chain employs TRBV7-6 and TRBJ2-1, with 9 bases identical to TRBD1. Germline values: CDR1 SGHVS, CDR2 FNYEAQ. J was trimmed by 9 bases and V by 5 bases; bases with no gene match: 11. The CDR3 contains 15 residues. CDR3 residues: CASSQRDRVGFEQFF. The CDR3 DNA is TGTGCCAGCAGCCAACGGGACAGGGTAGGCTTTGAGCAGTTCTTC.

In nucleotides, the CDR3 is TGTGCCAGCAGCTTCACCCTGGCGGGGGGAACAGATACGCAGTATTTT. Its translation is CASSFTLAGGTDTQYF. The V call is TRBV7-6, the J call TRBJ2-3; 8 bases line up with TRBD2. After removal of 3 bases from V and 3 bases from J, the junction contained 8 bases not matched to a gene. The germline V gene encodes CDR1 SGHVS and CDR2 FNYEAQ. The CDR3 length is 16 residues.

Concerning this clone itself: Compared with germline, one end of the junction differs, possibly owing to a read error. This sequence joins TRBV5-4 and TRBJ2-7, with 14 bases matching TRBD2. Per the germline V gene, CDR1 is SGHNT and CDR2 is YYREEE (reference sequence). This CDR3 region has 15 residues. The CDR3 loop reads CVSSSGLAGAYEQYF. CDR3 DNA sequence: TGTGTCAGCAGCTCGGGACTAGCGGGGGCCTACGAGCAGTACTTC.

The chain uses TRBV18 and TRBJ2-1, with 7 bases aligning to TRBD2. Trimming removed 3 bases from V and 6 bases from J; junction bases left unmatched: 11. The CDR3 sequence is 16 residues long. Germline V lookup: CDR1 KGHSH, CDR2 LQKENI. The DNA for the CDR3 is TGTGCCAGCTCACCCACCGGGACCACGGGAGGCAATGAGCAGTTCTTC. It is translated as CASSPTGTTGGNEQFF. The whole variable domain, filled in from reference TRBV18 and TRBJ2-1, reads NAGVMQNPRHLVRRRGQEARLRCSPMKGHSHVYWYRQLPEEGLKFMVYLQKENIIDESGMPKERFSAEFPKEGPSILRIQQVVRGDSAAYFCASSPTGTTGGNEQFFGPGTRLTVL.

This chain joins TRBV7-9 and TRBJ2-7; the D is unclear. V lost 4 bases and J lost 3, with 10 bases in between. The CDR3 has 13 residues. The germline V gene has CDR1 SEHNR and CDR2 FQNEAQ (reference sequence). CDR3 amino acids: CASSSRDLYEQYF. CDR3 DNA sequence: TGTGCCAGCAGCTCTAGAGACCTCTACGAGCAGTACTTC.

This clone was found a few times. The chain carries TRBV2 and TRBJ2-3; D may be TRBD1 (6 bases). CDR3 length equals 20 residues. The germline V and J ends were trimmed by 5 bases and 0 bases, with 27 bases remaining between them. Germline CDR1 and CDR2: SNHLY and FYNNEI. The CDR3 coding sequence is TGTGCCAGCAGTTACGACCTGACCGGGACACAAATCTCTAGCACAGATACGCAGTATTTT. This encodes CASSYDLTGTQISSTDTQYF.

The chain has TRBV7-8 and TRBJ1-2; D perhaps matches TRBD1 (6 bases). V was trimmed by 5 bases and J by 7 bases, leaving 20 bases between them. Germline-derived CDR1 and CDR2 are SGHVS and FQNEAQ. The CDR3 loop spans 15 amino acids. CDR3 region: CASSVEGEWVGGYTF. The CDR3, as DNA: TGTGCCAGCAGCGTCGAGGGGGAGTGGGTGGGTGGCTACACCTTC.

The V call is TRBV27, the J call TRBJ2-7; D may be TRBD1 (5 bases). The length of the CDR3 is 15 residues. V gave up 2 bases and J gave up 0 bases, with 11 bases separating them. CDR1 and CDR2 (germline): MNHEY, SMNVEV (reference sequence). CDR3 in DNA: TGTGCCAGCAGTTTAAGGGGTTTTAGCTCCTACGAGCAGTACTTC. Residues: CASSLRGFSSYEQYF.

The J gene is TRBJ2-1, the V gene TRBV7-9; 10 bases map to TRBD1. From germline, CDR1 is SEHNR and CDR2 FQNEAQ (reference sequence). The V gene end was trimmed by 5 bases and the J gene end by 4 bases; junction bases not matched to a gene: 8. The length of the CDR3 is 16 residues. The CDR3 spells CASSPRLGQGYNEQFF. CDR3 bases: TGTGCCAGCAGCCCCCGTTTGGGACAGGGGTACAATGAGCAGTTCTTC.

The gene calls are TRBV5-1 and TRBJ2-3; 7 bases line up with TRBD1. Per germline, CDR1 SGHRS and CDR2 YFSETQ. Germline trimming cut 6 bases from V and 0 bases from J; bases unmatched to any gene: 7. The CDR3 runs 15 residues. The CDR3 reads CASNPDRASTDTQYF. For the CDR3, the DNA is TGCGCCAGCAACCCTGACAGGGCTAGCACAGATACGCAGTATTTT.

This clone was counted a few times. The chain couples TRBV30 to TRBJ2-2; the match to TRBD2 covers 12 bases. Losses at the gene ends were 3 bases for V and 9 bases for J; bases not matched to a gene: 8. CDR3 length: 15 amino acids. CDR1 GTSNPN and CDR2 SVGIG come from the germline V gene (reference sequence). DNA of the CDR3: TGTGCCTGGAGCAGGCTAGCGGGGGGGCCTAGGGAGCTGTTTTTT. The encoded protein is CAWSRLAGGPRELFF.

The chain joins TRBV12-5 to TRBJ2-1, with D perhaps matching TRBD2 (6 bases). Trimming pared 0 bases from V and 1 base from J, leaving 13 bases between. The germline gives CDR1 LGHNT, CDR2 FRNRAP. The CDR3 covers 17 residues. The CDR3 region has the DNA TGTGCTAGTGGTTTGGTAAGGGTAGCGGATTCCTACAATGAGCAGTTCTTC. Translated, it gives CASGLVRVADSYNEQFF.

The chain carries TRBV15 and TRBJ1-1; 7 positions match TRBD1. CDR3 length: 15 residues. Germline V gene lookup returns CDR1 LNHNV and CDR2 YYDKDF (reference sequence). V lost 0 bases to trimming and J lost 1 base; unmatched junction nucleotides: 2. DNA for the CDR3: TGTGCCACCAGCAGAGATGACAGGGAGAACACTGAAGCTTTCTTT. It codes for CATSRDDRENTEAFF. Based on the CDR3 plus reference TRBV15 and TRBJ1-1, the full variable domain is DAMVIQNPRYQVTQFGKPVTLSCSQTLNHNVMYWYQQKSSQAPKLLFHYYDKDFNNEADTPDNFQSRRPNTSFCFLDIRSPGLGDTAMYLCATSRDDRENTEAFFGQGTRLTVV.

The gene calls are TRBV7-9 and TRBJ2-7; the match to TRBD1 covers 7 bases. CDR3 length: 14 residues. CDR1 and CDR2 (germline): SEHNR, FQNEAQ (reference sequence). Unmatched junction bases numbered 8, after V lost 4 bases and J lost 5 bases. CDR3 protein: CASSSNRGAHEQYF. For the CDR3, the DNA is TGTGCCAGCAGCTCGAACAGGGGTGCCCACGAGCAGTACTTC.

This chain uses TRBV28 with TRBJ2-1; D gene uncertain. The CDR3 extends over 15 amino acids. The germline CDR1 and CDR2 sequences are MDHEN and SYDVKM. V was shortened by 4 bases and J by 0 bases, with 10 bases between the two germline ends. CDR3 coding DNA: TGTGCCAGCAGTTGGACCGGCTACTCCTACAATGAGCAGTTCTTC. Its translation: CASSWTGYSYNEQFF.

This chain uses TRBV11-2 with TRBJ2-1, with TRBD2 matching 9 bases. This CDR3 has 16 residues. Germline trimming cut 5 bases from V and 4 bases from J; bases unmatched to any gene: 9. Germline V CDR1 and CDR2: SGHAT, FQNNGV. As DNA, the CDR3 is TGTGCCAGCAGCCCCACCGGGACTAGCAGTTACAATGAGCAGTTCTTC. This gives the protein CASSPTGTSSYNEQFF.

The rearrangement uses TRBV29-1 and TRBJ1-1; D gene unclear. V was cut by 7 bases and J by 8 bases, with 11 bases left in between. Germline CDR1 is SQVTM and CDR2 is ANQGSEA. The CDR3 totals 10 residues. The CDR3 DNA reads TGCAGCGCCCAAGAGGGAGAAGCTTTCTTT. Protein sequence: CSAQEGEAFF.

This clone was recorded only once. The chain uses TRBV15 and TRBJ1-1; D call uncertain. The ends were cut back, 0 bases at V and 1 base at J, with 12 bases in the middle. This CDR3 is 16 amino acids long. Germline CDR1 and CDR2: LNHNV and YYDKDF (reference sequence). The CDR3 DNA reads TGTGCCACCAGCAGAGACCGGGGTTTAGGGAACACTGAAGCTTTCTTT. It translates to CATSRDRGLGNTEAFF.